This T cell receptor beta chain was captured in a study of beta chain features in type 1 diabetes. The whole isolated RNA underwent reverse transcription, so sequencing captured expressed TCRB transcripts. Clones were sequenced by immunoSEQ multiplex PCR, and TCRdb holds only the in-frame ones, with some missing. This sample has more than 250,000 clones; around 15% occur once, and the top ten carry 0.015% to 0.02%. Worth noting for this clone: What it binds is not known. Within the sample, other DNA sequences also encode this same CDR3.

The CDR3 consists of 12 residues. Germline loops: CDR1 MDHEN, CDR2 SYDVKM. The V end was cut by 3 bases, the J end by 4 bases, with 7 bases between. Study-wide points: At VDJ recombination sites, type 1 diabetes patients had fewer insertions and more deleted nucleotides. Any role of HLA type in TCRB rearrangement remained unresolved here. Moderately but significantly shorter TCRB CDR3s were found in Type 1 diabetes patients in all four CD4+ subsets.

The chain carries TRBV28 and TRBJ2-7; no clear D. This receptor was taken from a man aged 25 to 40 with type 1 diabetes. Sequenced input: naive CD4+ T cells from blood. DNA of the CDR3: TGTGCCAGCAGTTTGTCCACTTACGAGCAGTACTTC. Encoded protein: CASSLSTYEQYF.